The next 23 T cell receptor beta chains were all read from a single sample in a study of T cell responses to AZD1222 COVID-19 vaccine. This table comes from immunoSEQ multiplex PCR, and its TCRdb copy is limited to in-frame clones, with some not included. Here the sample spans 13,000 to 15,000 clones, approximately 80% being singletons. The sample in question was peripheral blood, obtained 28 days after the second AZD1222 dose. The receptors derive from an adult who received the AZD1222 COVID-19 vaccine.

The gene calls are TRBV10-3 and TRBJ1-5; no reliable D call. Germline V gene data show CDR1 as ENHRY and CDR2 as SYGVKD. The CDR3 runs to 15 residues. Deletions cut 3 bases from V and 0 bases from J, with 9 bases between. CDR3 in DNA: TGTGCCATCAGTGACCAGATGAATAGCAATCAGCCCCAGCATTTT. Residues: CAISDQMNSNQPQHF.

The gene calls are TRBV27 and TRBJ2-2; no clear D. V dropped 6 bases and J dropped 7 bases, with 6 bases sitting between them. Germline CDR1 and CDR2: MNHEY and SMNVEV (reference sequence). The CDR3 is made up of 11 amino acids. The CDR3 sequence: CASRSVGELFF. DNA of the CDR3: TGTGCCAGCAGGTCCGTCGGGGAGCTGTTTTTT.

The gene calls are TRBV3-1 (or the pseudogene TRBV3-2) and TRBJ2-2, with 7 bases matching TRBD2. Per germline, CDR1 LGHDT and CDR2 YNNKEL (reference sequence). CDR3 size: 14 residues. J gave up 6 bases and V 6 bases, and 7 bases lay outside the gene matches. The CDR3 spells CASRGGTRAGELFF. Written as DNA, the CDR3 is TGTGCCAGCAGGGGAGGGACTCGGGCCGGGGAGCTGTTTTTT.

The J gene is TRBJ2-7, the V gene TRBV10-3, with a possible D match to TRBD2 (5 bases). Trimming pared 2 bases from V and 2 bases from J, leaving 13 bases between. Germline V gene sequence: CDR1 ENHRY, CDR2 SYGVKD. The CDR3 has 15 residues. The CDR3 loop is CAISEQAGGPYEQYF. The DNA of the CDR3 is TGTGCCATCAGTGAGCAGGCGGGCGGCCCCTACGAGCAGTACTTC.

The rearrangement joins TRBV10-3 to TRBJ1-3, with D possibly TRBD1 on 6 matching bases. CDR3 length: 12 residues. V lost 8 bases, J lost 2 bases, and 7 bases lay in between. Germline V CDR1 and CDR2: ENHRY, SYGVKD. The CDR3 is CAISGAGNTIYF. The CDR3 bases are TGTGCCATCTCAGGGGCTGGAAACACCATATATTTT.

This clone was observed a single time. V gene TRBV11-2 combines with J gene TRBJ2-3; D might be TRBD2 (6 bases). The CDR3 is 15 amino acids. The V end lost 1 base, the J end lost 0 bases, and 8 bases lay between the germline ends. Germline assignment: CDR1 SGHAT and CDR2 FQNNGV. CDR3 bases: TGTGCCAGCAGCTTAGGAGCGGGCAGCACAGATACGCAGTATTTT. This encodes CASSLGAGSTDTQYF.

The chain has TRBV19 and TRBJ2-3; D may correspond to TRBD1 or TRBD2 (7 bases each). Trimming pared 9 bases from V and 0 bases from J, leaving 19 bases between. CDR1 is LNHDA, CDR2 SQIVND, per germline (reference sequence). The CDR3 has 16 amino acids. The CDR3 nucleotides are TGTGCCAGCCAGCGGGGACAGATAGGAAGCACAGATACGCAGTATTTT. Residues: CASQRGQIGSTDTQYF.

The V call is TRBV21-1, the J call TRBJ1-1; TRBD1 is taken as the D call from the table, unchecked against the DNA. TRBV21-1 is labeled a pseudogene. The CDR3 consists of 14 residues. The CDR3 sequence: CASSNQSANTEAFF. The CDR3 bases are TGTGCCAGCAGCAATCAGTCCGCGAACACTGAAGCTTTCTTT.

V usage is TRBV28 and J usage is TRBJ1-2; D uncertain. V was cut by 5 bases and J by 8 bases, with 18 bases left in between. From germline, CDR1 is MDHEN and CDR2 SYDVKM. This CDR3 comprises 14 residues. CDR3 sequence: CASSPTSRAGGYTF. In nucleotides, the CDR3 is TGTGCCAGCAGTCCCACCTCCCGCGCGGGGGGCTACACCTTC.

The V and J genes are TRBV6-5 and TRBJ1-2; D is perhaps TRBD1 (6 bases). The V gene lost 0 bases and the J gene lost 4 bases, with 9 bases spanning the gap. Germline CDR1 reads MNHEY; CDR2 reads SVGAGI. The CDR3 is made up of 14 amino acids. CDR3 coding DNA: TGTGCCAGCAGTTACTCCAGGGGTAGCTATGGCTACACCTTC. Amino acid sequence: CASSYSRGSYGYTF.

This chain joins TRBV19 and TRBJ2-1, with D hard to call. Trimming stripped 3 bases from V and 7 bases from J, with 16 bases between. The germline V gene has CDR1 LNHDA and CDR2 SQIVND (reference sequence). This CDR3 spans 15 amino acids. CDR3 amino acids: CASSMLTAPANEQFF. CDR3 in DNA: TGTGCCAGTAGTATGTTAACCGCACCGGCGAATGAGCAGTTCTTC.

The chain is built from TRBV28 and TRBJ1-1, with a possible D match to TRBD1 (6 bases). The germline V gene has CDR1 MDHEN and CDR2 SYDVKM. This CDR3 is 15 amino acids long. Trimming stripped 5 bases from V and 2 bases from J, with 15 bases between. The CDR3 DNA follows: TGTGCCAGCAGTCCCGGGGGACACTCTAACACTGAAGCTTTCTTT. Translating gives CASSPGGHSNTEAFF.

The chain is built from TRBV18 and TRBJ1-1; D remains unclear. The CDR3 sequence is 13 residues long. Germline V gene lookup returns CDR1 KGHSH and CDR2 LQKENI. Deletions cut 3 bases from V and 7 bases from J, with 12 bases between. Here the CDR3 reads CASSPHRESEAFF. CDR3 DNA sequence: TGTGCCAGCTCACCCCACCGGGAGAGTGAAGCTTTCTTT.

This chain links TRBV24-1 with TRBJ2-1, with 13 bases that match TRBD2. After removal of 3 bases from V and 9 bases from J, the junction contained 10 bases not matched to a gene. Germline V gene sequence: CDR1 KGHDR, CDR2 SFDVKD. CDR3 length: 17 residues. CDR3 amino acids: CATSDLGLAGVRSEQFF. The CDR3 nucleotides are TGTGCCACCAGTGATCTCGGACTAGCGGGAGTTAGGAGTGAGCAGTTCTTC.

This rearrangement joins TRBV28 to TRBJ1-5; D may be TRBD1 (5 bases). V shed 4 bases and J shed 0 bases, with 7 bases lying between them. The germline gives CDR1 MDHEN, CDR2 SYDVKM. The CDR3 totals 14 residues. Here the CDR3 DNA reads TGTGCCAGCAGTTGGGGGTCTAGCAATCAGCCCCAGCATTTT. Translated: CASSWGSSNQPQHF.

The chain employs TRBV27 and TRBJ1-2, with 9 bases fitting TRBD1. The CDR3 spans 18 residues. The trim removed 1 base at V and 6 bases at J, leaving 15 bases unmatched. Per germline, CDR1 MNHEY and CDR2 SMNVEV (reference sequence). CDR3 region: CASSLFGTGGGVVNGYTF. The DNA of the CDR3 is TGTGCCAGCAGTTTATTCGGAACAGGGGGCGGTGTGGTCAATGGCTACACCTTC.

In its sample, this clone was seen once. This chain connects TRBV2 to TRBJ2-3, with no clear D. This CDR3 contains 14 residues. V was cut by 3 bases and J by 1 base, with 8 bases left in between. The germline V gene encodes CDR1 SNHLY and CDR2 FYNNEI. CDR3 bases: TGTGCCAGCAGTGATTTACTACGCACAGATACGCAGTATTTT. This sequence encodes CASSDLLRTDTQYF.

V usage is TRBV18 and J usage is TRBJ1-4; D is unclear. The V gene lost 0 bases and the J gene lost 3 bases, with 11 bases spanning the gap. Per the germline V gene, CDR1 is KGHSH and CDR2 is LQKENI. The CDR3 length is 16 residues. CDR3 coding DNA: TGTGCCAGCTCACCACCGGTGGACGGGGCTAATGAAAAACTGTTTTTT. This translates into CASSPPVDGANEKLFF.

The rearrangement links TRBV5-1 to TRBJ2-1, with D possibly matching TRBD1 (5 bases). The CDR3 consists of 15 residues. Trimming pared 1 base from V and 5 bases from J, leaving 13 bases between. Germline assignment: CDR1 SGHRS and CDR2 YFSETQ. CDR3 residues: CASSLRAGSDNEQFF. CDR3 in DNA: TGCGCCAGCAGCTTGCGGGCAGGGTCGGACAATGAGCAGTTCTTC.

The DNA of the CDR3 is TGTGCCAGCAGTCTTGACAGGGGATATGGCTACACCTTC. It encodes CASSLDRGYGYTF. The chain links TRBV12-3 or TRBV12-4 to TRBJ1-2; TRBD1 aligns across 8 bases. J was trimmed by 5 bases and V by 5 bases; bases with no gene match: 4. The CDR3 is 13 residues long.

The chain uses TRBV9 and TRBJ2-3; 11 bases fit TRBD2. After removal of 4 bases from V and 4 bases from J, the junction contained 14 bases not matched to a gene. The germline CDR1 and CDR2 sequences are SGDLS and YYNGEE. The CDR3 consists of 18 residues. The CDR3 sequence is CASSQIMISGGAADTQYF. CDR3 nucleotide sequence: TGTGCCAGCAGCCAAATTATGATTAGCGGGGGGGCCGCAGATACGCAGTATTTT.

The CDR3 DNA is TGTGCCAGCAGCGCACAGGGGTACGAGCAGTACTTC. Amino acid sequence: CASSAQGYEQYF. The chain employs TRBV9 and TRBJ2-7; 7 bases are a match to TRBD1. With V trimmed by 3 bases and J by 4 bases, 1 base remained unmatched. The CDR3 has 12 amino acids. From germline, CDR1 is SGDLS and CDR2 YYNGEE.

In its sample, this clone was seen once. The J gene is TRBJ2-7, the V gene TRBV6-1; D possibly corresponds to TRBD2 (5 bases). In germline, CDR1 is MNHNS, CDR2 SASEGT. V lost 4 bases, J lost 1 base, and 17 bases lay in between. The CDR3 runs to 16 residues. The CDR3: CASSVFSASVSYEQYF. CDR3 DNA: TGTGCCAGCAGTGTGTTTAGCGCATCAGTATCCTACGAGCAGTACTTC.